This TCR beta chain was identified during a study of technical replicates of blood from a handful of donors. Looked up from germline, CDR1 is SGHNT and CDR2 is YYREEE (reference sequence). This CDR3 region has 14 residues. Trimming pared 1 base from V and 3 bases from J, leaving 11 bases between. Libraries were prepared by immunoSEQ multiplex PCR; TCRdb keeps only in-frame clonotypes and omits some of them. The sample includes some 80,000 clones, about 97% of them seen just once. This sequence originates from a human donor in good health. The chain is built from TRBV5-4 and TRBJ2-7; the D is unclear. The material sequenced was T cells isolated from PBMCs. The CDR3 loop reads CASSLYPPGYEQYF. Here the CDR3 DNA reads TGTGCCAGCAGCTTGTACCCCCCCGGCTACGAGCAGTACTTC.